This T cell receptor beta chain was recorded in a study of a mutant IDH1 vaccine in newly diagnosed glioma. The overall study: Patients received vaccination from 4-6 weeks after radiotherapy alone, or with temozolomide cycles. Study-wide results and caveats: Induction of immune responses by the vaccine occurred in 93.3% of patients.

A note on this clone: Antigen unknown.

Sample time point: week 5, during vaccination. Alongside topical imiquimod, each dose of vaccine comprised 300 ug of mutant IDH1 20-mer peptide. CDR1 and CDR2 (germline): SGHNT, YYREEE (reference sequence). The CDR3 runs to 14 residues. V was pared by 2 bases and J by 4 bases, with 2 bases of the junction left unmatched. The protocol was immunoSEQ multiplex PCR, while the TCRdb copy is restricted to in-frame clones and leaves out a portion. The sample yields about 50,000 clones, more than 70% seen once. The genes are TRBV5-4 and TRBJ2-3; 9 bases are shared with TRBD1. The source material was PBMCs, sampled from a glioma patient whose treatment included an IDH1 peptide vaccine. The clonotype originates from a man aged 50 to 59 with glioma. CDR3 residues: CASSLRQGADTQYF. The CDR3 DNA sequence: TGTGCCAGCAGCTTACGACAGGGGGCAGATACGCAGTATTTT.